The clone carrying this T cell receptor (beta chain) was counted only a few times. The antigen remains unidentified. The CDR3 length is 13 residues. Trimming cost V 2 bases and J 5 bases, with 8 bases left between them. Germline V gene sequence: CDR1 KGHDR, CDR2 SFDVKD. Isolated per sample were at least 6 million PBMCs. The sample originates from a study of blood T cells in healthy people across ages. General study points: There was no known CMV status for donors, so expanded clonotype changes were possibly confounded. A roughly linear age-dependent decrease characterized TCR beta diversity per million T cells. A strong correlation between TCR beta diversity and naive T cell percentage was seen.

Using a J-beta primer mix together with a sample-barcoded 5' primer, a second PCR was run for about 6 to 12 cycles. TCRdb reprocessed the 5' RACE reads with MiXCR, giving one entry per CDR3 protein. The sample lists about 1.1 million distinct CDR3 sequences; 35% to 40% were seen once. The chain links TRBV24-1 to TRBJ2-5; tentatively, D is TRBD2 (5 bases). Input material: blood. The TCR sequence derives from a man between 18 and 29 years old in good health. CDR3 region: CATSDSRDETQYF. Written as DNA, the CDR3 is TGTGCCACCAGTGATTCGAGGGATGAGACCCAGTACTTC.